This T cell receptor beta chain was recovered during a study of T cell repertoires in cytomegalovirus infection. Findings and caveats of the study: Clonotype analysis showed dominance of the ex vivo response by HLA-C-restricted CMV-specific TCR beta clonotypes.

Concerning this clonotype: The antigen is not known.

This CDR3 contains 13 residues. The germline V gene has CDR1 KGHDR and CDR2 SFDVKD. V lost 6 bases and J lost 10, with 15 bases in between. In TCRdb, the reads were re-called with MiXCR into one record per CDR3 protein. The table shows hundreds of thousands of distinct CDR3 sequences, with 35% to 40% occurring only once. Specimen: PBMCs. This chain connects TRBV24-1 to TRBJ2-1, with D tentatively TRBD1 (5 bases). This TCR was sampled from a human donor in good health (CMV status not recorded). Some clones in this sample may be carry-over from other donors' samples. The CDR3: CATSYGALVEQFF. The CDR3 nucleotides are TGTGCCACCAGTTATGGGGCCTTGGTGGAGCAGTTCTTC.